This TCR beta chain is drawn from a study of blood T cell repertoires in COVID-19 (dated by TCRdb to 2018 to 2021). About the full investigation: Collaborator samples came from the United States, Italy and Spain and covered acute and convalescent phases of COVID-19. The dataset comprised deeply sampled blood TCRbeta repertoires from subjects exposed to, actively infected with, or recovered from COVID-19. Samples came from the ongoing ImmuneRACE study (first 160 participants) plus 1,254 subjects from 6 global collaborators. The prospective study material was composed of cDNA or gDNA derived from T cells, B-cell-depleted T cells, or PBMCs. A freely available public database, intended as a resource for researchers studying the immune response to SARS-CoV-2, is where the repertoires were released. Where HLA class I and class II types were available, the types were taken from metadata supplied by the sample provider, not from assay-based typing. A de-identified subject ID, COVID-19 status, age in years and sex were almost always included in the sample metadata.

There are 14 amino acids in the CDR3, from cysteine to phenylalanine inclusive. Only the CDR3 portion is preserved as DNA: 42 bases, with reading frame beginning at the first base. The germline V end is reduced by 4 bases and the J end by 4 bases; junction bases left unmatched: 3. CDR1 SGHRS and CDR2 YFSETQ were looked up in the germline V gene. TCRbeta CDR3 regions were amplified from genomic DNA using the immunoSEQ Assay, a bias-controlled multiplex PCR. The paper's data handling went like this. Within the assay, amplification of reference gene primers was used to estimate how many nucleated cells each sample contained. Sequence reads were collapsed and filtered to measure the absolute abundance of every unique TCRbeta CDR3 rearrangement. Productive Simpson clonality was computed per sample as the square root of Simpson's diversity index over productive rearrangements. TCRdb retrieved this table from immuneACCESS and kept in-frame rearrangements only. Not all clones are present; in checked studies, unresolved V genes account for under half, and no reason is known for the remainder. Clonal size and the V and J genes are those of that table, whereas D and trimming came from the DNA. Counted in this sample were more than 65,000 clones; 80% to 90% of them appeared once. The ten largest clones represent roughly 9% of the sample.

Collaborating institutions collected whole blood in K2EDTA tubes following their own protocols. For TCRbeta analysis, collaborators shipped samples in one of three forms: frozen whole blood, isolated PBMCs, or DNA extracted from either of those sample types. What the authors observed across the whole study: Clinical and demographic metadata were provided uncurated, with the amount varying by source and participant.

As concerns this clone: The specificity of this receptor is unknown. No much larger clonotype is one base removed from it; base qualities were not supplied. Other DNA sequences in this sample translate to the same CDR3.

The rearrangement combines TRBV5-1 with TRBJ1-1; 11 of the junction bases match TRBD1. The TCR was taken from a middle-aged man with acute or convalescent COVID-19. Sequencing input: peripheral blood. The encoded CDR3 is CASSTGQGATEAFF. The DNA reads TGCGCCAGCAGCACCGGACAGGGGGCCACTGAAGCTTTCTTT.